This record concerns one TCR beta chain sequence. The antigen remains unidentified. The CDR3 spans 17 residues. V lost 7 bases and J lost 6, with 26 bases in between. This entry is derived from a study of blood T cells in healthy people across ages. Whole-study findings and limits: Older individuals had lower TCR beta diversity per million T cells (the decline was roughly linear). Comparison with aged donors showed that long-lived donors had more naive CD4+ cells and higher diversity. Changes in expanded clonotypes were possibly confounded, as the CMV status of donors was unknown.

It was with a sample-barcoded 5' primer and a J-beta primer mix that a second PCR of roughly 7 to 12 cycles was run. Every cDNA molecule bore a tag from a template-switch adaptor containing 12 random nucleotides. From the 5' RACE reads, TCRdb called clonotypes with MiXCR, one entry per CDR3 protein. The sample records just over 1 million distinct CDR3 sequences, 40% to 45% being singletons. Source material: blood. The clonotype comes from a woman aged 55-70 years in good health. V gene TRBV12-3 or TRBV12-4 combines with J gene TRBJ2-3, with D perhaps matching TRBD2 (6 bases). DNA for the CDR3: TGTGCCAGCACCACTCACACCCTTGGAGGTGGGGGGGATACGCAGTATTTT. Protein: CASTTHTLGGGGDTQYF.